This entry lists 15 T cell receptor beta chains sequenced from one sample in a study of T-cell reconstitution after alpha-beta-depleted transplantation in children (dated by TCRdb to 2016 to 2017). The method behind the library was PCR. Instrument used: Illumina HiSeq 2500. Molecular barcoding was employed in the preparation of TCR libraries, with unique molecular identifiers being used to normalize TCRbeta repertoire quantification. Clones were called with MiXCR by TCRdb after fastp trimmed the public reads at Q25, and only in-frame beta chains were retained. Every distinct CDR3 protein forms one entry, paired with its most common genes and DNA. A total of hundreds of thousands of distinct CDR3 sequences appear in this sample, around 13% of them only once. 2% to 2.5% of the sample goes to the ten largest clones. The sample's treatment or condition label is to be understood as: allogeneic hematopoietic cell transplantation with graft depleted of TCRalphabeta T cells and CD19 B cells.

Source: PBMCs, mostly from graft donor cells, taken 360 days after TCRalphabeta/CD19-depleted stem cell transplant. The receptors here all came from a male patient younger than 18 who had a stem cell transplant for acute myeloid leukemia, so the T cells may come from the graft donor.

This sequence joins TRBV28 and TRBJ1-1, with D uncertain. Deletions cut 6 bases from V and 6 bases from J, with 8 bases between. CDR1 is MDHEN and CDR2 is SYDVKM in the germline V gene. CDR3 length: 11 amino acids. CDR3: CASSLLSEAFF. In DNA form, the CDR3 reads TGTGCCAGCAGCTTGTTATCTGAAGCTTTCTTT.

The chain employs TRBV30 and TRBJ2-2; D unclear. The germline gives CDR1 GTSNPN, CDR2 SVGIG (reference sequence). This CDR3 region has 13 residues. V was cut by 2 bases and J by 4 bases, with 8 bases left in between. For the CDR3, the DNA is TGTGCCTGGAGTCTCCTAAGCACCGGGGAGCTGTTTTTT. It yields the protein CAWSLLSTGELFF.

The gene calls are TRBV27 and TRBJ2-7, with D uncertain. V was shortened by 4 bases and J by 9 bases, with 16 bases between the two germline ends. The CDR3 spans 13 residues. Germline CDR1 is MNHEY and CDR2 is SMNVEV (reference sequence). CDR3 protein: CASSWARHSGQYF. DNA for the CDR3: TGTGCCAGCAGTTGGGCTAGGCATTCGGGGCAGTACTTC.

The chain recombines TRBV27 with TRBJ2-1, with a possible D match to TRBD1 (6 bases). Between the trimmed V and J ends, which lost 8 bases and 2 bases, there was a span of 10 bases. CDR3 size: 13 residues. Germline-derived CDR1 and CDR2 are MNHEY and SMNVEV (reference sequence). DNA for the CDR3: TGTGCCAGCGTTGGGGGCCCCTACAATGAGCAGTTCTTC. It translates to CASVGGPYNEQFF.

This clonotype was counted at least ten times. The CDR3, as DNA: TGTGCCACCAGGAAACCCGGACTAGCGGGAGACGCTGAGCAGTTCTTC. This sequence encodes CATRKPGLAGDAEQFF. This chain joins TRBV24-1 and TRBJ2-1; TRBD2 aligns across 13 bases. V shed 7 bases, J shed 9 bases, and the junction held 11 bases outside the gene matches. Germline V gene sequence: CDR1 KGHDR, CDR2 SFDVKD. This CDR3 spans 16 amino acids.

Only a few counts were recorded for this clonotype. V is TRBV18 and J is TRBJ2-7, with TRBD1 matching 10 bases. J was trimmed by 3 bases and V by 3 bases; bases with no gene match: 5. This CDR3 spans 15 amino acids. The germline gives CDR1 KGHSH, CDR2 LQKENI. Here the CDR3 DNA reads TGTGCCAGCTCACCCGGGACAGGGGTCAACTACGAGCAGTACTTC. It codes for CASSPGTGVNYEQYF.

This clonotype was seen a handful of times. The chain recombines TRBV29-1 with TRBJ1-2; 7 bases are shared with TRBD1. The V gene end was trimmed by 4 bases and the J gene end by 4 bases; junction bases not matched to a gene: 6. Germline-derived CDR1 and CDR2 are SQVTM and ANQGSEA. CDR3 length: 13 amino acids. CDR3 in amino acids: CSVVWGQPYGYTF. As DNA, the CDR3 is TGCAGCGTTGTCTGGGGACAGCCCTATGGCTACACCTTC.

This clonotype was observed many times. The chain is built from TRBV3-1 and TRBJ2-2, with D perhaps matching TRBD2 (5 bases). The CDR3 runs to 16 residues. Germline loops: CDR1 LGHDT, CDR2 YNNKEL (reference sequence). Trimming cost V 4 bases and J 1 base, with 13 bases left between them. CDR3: CASSPGLLRNTGELFF. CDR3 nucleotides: TGTGCCAGCAGCCCCGGACTCCTTAGGAACACCGGGGAGCTGTTTTTT.

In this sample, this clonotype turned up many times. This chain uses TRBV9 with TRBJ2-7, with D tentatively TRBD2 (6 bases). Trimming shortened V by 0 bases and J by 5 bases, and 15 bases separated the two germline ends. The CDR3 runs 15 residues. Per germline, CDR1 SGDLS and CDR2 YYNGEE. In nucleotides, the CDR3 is TGTGCCAGCAGCGTAGGGATAGCGGAGCATCACGAGCAGTACTTC. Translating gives CASSVGIAEHHEQYF.

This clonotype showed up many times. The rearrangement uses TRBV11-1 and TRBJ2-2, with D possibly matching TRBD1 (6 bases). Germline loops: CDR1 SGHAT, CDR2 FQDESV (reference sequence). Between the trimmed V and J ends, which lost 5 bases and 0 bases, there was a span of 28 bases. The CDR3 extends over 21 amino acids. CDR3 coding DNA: TGTGCCAGCAGCCCCCGTCGGTGGGGGCTGGCTTTTAACTCGAACACCGGGGAGCTGTTTTTT. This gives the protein CASSPRRWGLAFNSNTGELFF. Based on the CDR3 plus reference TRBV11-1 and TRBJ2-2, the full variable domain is EAEVAQSPRYKITEKSQAVAFWCDPISGHATLYWYRQILGQGPELLVQFQDESVVDDSQLPKDRFSAERLKGVDSTLKIQPAELGDSAMYLCASSPRRWGLAFNSNTGELFFGEGSRLTVL.

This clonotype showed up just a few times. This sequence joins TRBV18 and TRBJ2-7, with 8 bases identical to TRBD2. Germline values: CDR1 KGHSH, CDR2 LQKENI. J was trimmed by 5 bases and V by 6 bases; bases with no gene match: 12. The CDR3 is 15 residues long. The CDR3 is CASSRGSGRDHEQYF. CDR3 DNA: TGTGCCAGCTCGCGGGGGAGCGGGAGAGACCACGAGCAGTACTTC.

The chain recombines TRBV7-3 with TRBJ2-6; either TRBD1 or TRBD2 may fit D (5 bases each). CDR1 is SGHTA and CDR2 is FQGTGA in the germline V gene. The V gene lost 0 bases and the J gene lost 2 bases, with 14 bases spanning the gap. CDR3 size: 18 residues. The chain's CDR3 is CASSLTEGKITGANVLTF. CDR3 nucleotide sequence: TGTGCCAGCAGCTTAACAGAGGGGAAAATTACTGGGGCCAACGTCCTGACTTTC.

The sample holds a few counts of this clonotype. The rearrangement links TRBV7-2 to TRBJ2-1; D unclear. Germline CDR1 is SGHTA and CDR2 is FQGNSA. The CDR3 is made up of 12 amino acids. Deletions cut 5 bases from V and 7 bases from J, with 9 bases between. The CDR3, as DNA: TGTGCCAGCAGCGCCAACCTGAATGAGCAGTTCTTC. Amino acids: CASSANLNEQFF.

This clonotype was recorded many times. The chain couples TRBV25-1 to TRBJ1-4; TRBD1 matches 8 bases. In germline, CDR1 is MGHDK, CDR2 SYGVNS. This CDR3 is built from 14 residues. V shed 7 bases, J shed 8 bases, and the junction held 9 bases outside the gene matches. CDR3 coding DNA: TGTGCCAGCAATCGACAGGGGATGAGGGAAAAACTGTTTTTT. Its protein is CASNRQGMREKLFF.

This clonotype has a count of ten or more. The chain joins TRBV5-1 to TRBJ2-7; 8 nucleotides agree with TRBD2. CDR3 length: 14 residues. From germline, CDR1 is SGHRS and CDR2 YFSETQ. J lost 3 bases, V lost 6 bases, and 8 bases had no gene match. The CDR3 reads CASTRRSGSYEQYF. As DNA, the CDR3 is TGCGCCAGCACCCGGCGGAGCGGGAGCTACGAGCAGTACTTC.